The clone carrying this T cell receptor beta chain was seen a handful of times. Its antigen is unidentified. These data originate in a study of identical twins. The study, taken as a whole, reports: Twins' excess sharing was less marked for out-of-frame beta sequences.

No donor was unhealthy or non-Caucasian. TCRdb passed the 5' RACE reads through MiXCR, listing each CDR3 protein once. Of 240,000 or so distinct CDR3 sequences detected, roughly 7% appear once; the ten largest clones hold around 3.4%. This sample was shared with a second study, whose subject was yellow fever vaccine responses in identical twins. Per that study: Twins' vaccine T cell response reportedly seemed partly convergent, partly personalized.

The sequence was collected from a woman under 30 in good health. The sequencing input was memory (CD45RO+) T cells sorted from blood.

For the CDR3, the DNA is TGCAGTGCTAGAGCCACAGGGGTCCGGGGATCACCCCTCCACTTT. Its translation is CSARATGVRGSPLHF. The rearrangement uses TRBV20-1 and TRBJ1-6; 7 bases align to TRBD1. The CDR3 loop spans 15 amino acids. Germline loops: CDR1 DFQATT, CDR2 SNEGSKA (reference sequence). The J segment lost 10 bases and the V segment lost 1 base, leaving 10 bases of the junction unmatched.